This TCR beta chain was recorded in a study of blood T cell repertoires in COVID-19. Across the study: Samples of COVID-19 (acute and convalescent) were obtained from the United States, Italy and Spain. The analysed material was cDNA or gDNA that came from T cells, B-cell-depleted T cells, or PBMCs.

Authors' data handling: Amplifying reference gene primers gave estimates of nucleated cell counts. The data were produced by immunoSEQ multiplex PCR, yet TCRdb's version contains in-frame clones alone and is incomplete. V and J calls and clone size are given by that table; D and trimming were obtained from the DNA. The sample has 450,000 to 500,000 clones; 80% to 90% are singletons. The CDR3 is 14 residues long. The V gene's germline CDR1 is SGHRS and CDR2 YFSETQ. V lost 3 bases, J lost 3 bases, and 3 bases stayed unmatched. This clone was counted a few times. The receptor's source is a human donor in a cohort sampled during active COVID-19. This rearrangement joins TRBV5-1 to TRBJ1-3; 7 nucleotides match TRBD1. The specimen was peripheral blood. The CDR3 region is CASSSTGFGNTIYF. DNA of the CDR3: TGCGCCAGCAGCTCGACAGGGTTTGGAAACACCATATATTTT.